Sequencing of this T cell receptor (beta chain) was carried out in a study of Ad26.COV2.S vaccination and SARS-CoV-2 variants. Study results and limitations: Non-spike TCR breadth did not differ much between vaccine and placebo recipients. Individuals receiving vaccine had higher spike-specific TCR breadth than placebo recipients did.

The treatment here: about 20 received Ad26.COV2.S at low or high dose, single or two shots; about 5 received placebo; per-sample allocation not given. Day 63 after the first injection of vaccine or placebo was the sampling time. V lost 4 bases and J lost 4; bases outside the gene matches: 11. This CDR3 has 16 amino acids. Germline CDR1 KGHDR, CDR2 SFDVKD. On this clone: Antigen unknown.

TCRdb keeps only in-frame clones here, not all; method: immunoSEQ multiplex PCR. Here the sample spans 350,000 to 500,000 clones, 80% to 95% being singletons. The J gene is TRBJ2-5, the V gene TRBV24-1, with 7 bases aligning to TRBD2. Sequences were derived from peripheral blood, sampled in a trial of Ad26.COV2.S vaccine versus placebo. This clonotype was obtained from a person between 18 and 65 years old who received the Ad26.COV2.S COVID-19 vaccine or a placebo. Here the CDR3 DNA reads TGTGCCACCAGTGACCCGACTAGCCCACACGGAGAGACCCAGTACTTC. Amino acid sequence: CATSDPTSPHGETQYF.